The 8 T cell receptor beta chains below come from one sample, sequenced in a study of T cells after yellow fever vaccination. TCRdb independently ran MiXCR on the 5' RACE reads; one entry per CDR3 protein. In the table there are approximately 330,000 distinct CDR3 sequences, 12% of which are singletons. The source was CD4+ T cells sorted from PBMCs, collected 15 days after the yellow fever booster vaccination. These receptors all come from a man aged 18 to 29 who received the YFV17D yellow fever vaccine.

This clonotype was counted ten times or more. V usage is TRBV7-9 and J usage is TRBJ2-5, with D uncertain. The germline gives CDR1 SEHNR, CDR2 FQNEAQ (reference sequence). Trimming removed 5 bases at V and 7 bases at J, with 20 bases between. The CDR3 is 15 amino acids. For the CDR3, the DNA is TGTGCCAGCAGCCCCCCCTGGCCCCCGGTGGGGACCCAGTACTTC. It yields the protein CASSPPWPPVGTQYF.

This clonotype occurred many times. The chain joins TRBV7-2 to TRBJ2-5; possible D gene TRBD1, 6 bases. This CDR3 contains 14 residues. The V and J ends lost 3 bases and 5 bases respectively, with 13 bases between them. Germline lookup yields CDR1 SGHTA and CDR2 FQGNSA. CDR3 region: CASSFQGGGETQYF. CDR3 DNA: TGTGCCAGCAGCTTCCAAGGGGGTGGGGAGACCCAGTACTTC.

This clonotype has just a few counts. The gene calls are TRBV20-1 and TRBJ2-3; 8 bases line up with TRBD1. Germline CDR1 reads DFQATT; CDR2 reads SNEGSKA (reference sequence). The trim removed 3 bases at V and 6 bases at J, leaving 2 bases unmatched. The CDR3 length is 12 residues. The CDR3 sequence is CSASDRGDTQYF. Here the CDR3 DNA reads TGCAGTGCTAGCGACAGGGGCGATACGCAGTATTTT.

This clonotype occurred a few times. The genes are TRBV2 and TRBJ2-2; weak D call: TRBD1 (6 bases). Trimming pared 6 bases from V and 4 bases from J, leaving 12 bases between. Germline-derived CDR1 and CDR2 are SNHLY and FYNNEI. This CDR3 has 14 residues. The CDR3 spells CASRVQGSTGELFF. CDR3 in DNA: TGTGCCAGCAGGGTACAGGGCAGCACCGGGGAGCTGTTTTTT.

There are a few counts of this clonotype. V and J are TRBV19 and TRBJ1-2; D unresolved. Germline V gives CDR1 LNHDA, CDR2 SQIVND (reference sequence). CDR3 size: 12 residues. The germline V and J ends were trimmed by 10 bases and 2 bases, with 11 bases remaining between them. CDR3 DNA: TGTGCCACCCACGGCGGCAACTATGGCTACACCTTC. Its protein is CATHGGNYGYTF.

This clonotype has just a few counts. The chain links TRBV12-3 or TRBV12-4 to TRBJ2-2; 7 bases agree with TRBD1. The CDR3 sequence is 16 residues long. V lost 3 bases and J lost 7; bases outside the gene matches: 11. CDR3 residues: CASSFRGGAFGGELFF. The CDR3 coding sequence is TGTGCCAGCAGTTTCAGAGGGGGCGCCTTCGGCGGGGAGCTGTTTTTT.

The chain is built from TRBV7-9 and TRBJ1-6; the D gene is possibly TRBD1 (6 bases). Looked up from germline, CDR1 is SEHNR and CDR2 is FQNEAQ (reference sequence). Trimming cost V 4 bases and J 7 bases, with 14 bases left between them. This CDR3 region has 15 residues. The CDR3 here is CASSSKGHRNSPLHF. The CDR3 nucleotides read TGTGCCAGCAGCTCAAAGGGACACCGAAATTCACCCCTCCACTTT. Combining the CDR3 with reference TRBV7-9 and TRBJ1-6 gives the whole variable domain DTGVSQNPRHKITKRGQNVTFRCDPISEHNRLYWYRQTLGQGPEFLTYFQNEAQLEKSRLLSDRFSAERPKGSFSTLEIQRTEQGDSAMYLCASSSKGHRNSPLHFGNGTRLTVT.

A note on this clonotype: A much larger clone lies a single base off, so this may be a read error. The genes are TRBV25-1 and TRBJ1-5, with D hard to call. V shed 6 bases and J shed 4 bases, with 7 bases lying between them. CDR1 MGHDK and CDR2 SYGVNS come from the germline V gene. This CDR3 contains 12 residues. The CDR3 DNA is TGTGCCAGCAGCTCCCGTAATCAGCCCCAGCATTTT. This sequence encodes CASSSRNQPQHF.